One sample yielded the 25 T cell receptor beta chains listed below, sequenced in a study of blood T cell repertoires in COVID-19. The protocol was immunoSEQ multiplex PCR, while the TCRdb copy is restricted to in-frame clones and leaves out a portion. The sample shows just over 20,000 clones, 80% to 90% of them seen only once. Sequenced input: peripheral blood. These receptors were collected from a man in his forties or fifties with active COVID-19.

The chain is built from TRBV4-1 and TRBJ2-1; 8 bases are a match to TRBD1. Trimming cost V 6 bases and J 6 bases; bases outside gene matches: 4. The germline V gene encodes CDR1 MGHRA and CDR2 YSYEKL. CDR3 length equals 13 residues. CDR3 sequence: CASRGTGGNEQFF. The CDR3 nucleotides read TGCGCCAGCAGGGGAACAGGGGGCAATGAGCAGTTCTTC.

This chain connects TRBV29-1 to TRBJ2-1, with TRBD1 identical over 10 bases. The CDR3 sequence is 13 residues long. Per germline, CDR1 SQVTM and CDR2 ANQGSEA. Trimming removed 6 bases from V and 7 bases from J; junction bases left unmatched: 6. The CDR3 DNA follows: TGCAGCGTCGTGGGACAGGGGAGGAATGAGCAGTTCTTC. Translating gives CSVVGQGRNEQFF.

The gene calls are TRBV30 and TRBJ2-3, with 11 nucleotides matching TRBD2. The CDR3 has 14 residues. Germline CDR1 is GTSNPN and CDR2 is SVGIG (reference sequence). V was clipped by 7 bases and J by 4 bases; unmatched bases: 7. This chain's CDR3 is CALASGGSPDTQYF. DNA for the CDR3: TGTGCCTTGGCTAGCGGGGGGAGCCCAGATACGCAGTATTTT.

This clone has just one count. The rearrangement links TRBV9 to TRBJ1-3; the match to TRBD1 covers 8 bases. V lost 3 bases to trimming and J lost 4 bases; unmatched junction nucleotides: 3. The CDR3 extends over 14 amino acids. CDR1 is SGDLS and CDR2 is YYNGEE in the germline V gene. The CDR3 DNA follows: TGTGCCAGCAGCGGGACAGGGATAGGAAACACCATATATTTT. Residues: CASSGTGIGNTIYF. Variable domain in full (rest from reference TRBV9 and TRBJ1-3): DSGVTQTPKHLITATGQRVTLRCSPRSGDLSVYWYQQSLDQGLQFLIQYYNGEERAKGNILERFSAQQFPDLHSELNLSSLELGDSALYFCASSGTGIGNTIYFGEGSWLTVV.

The chain has TRBV2 and TRBJ1-1; 7 bases fit TRBD1. CDR1 SNHLY and CDR2 FYNNEI come from the germline V gene. Trimming at V came to 5 bases and at J to 0 bases, leaving 6 bases not matched to a gene. CDR3 size: 15 residues. CDR3 sequence: CASSSYRGVNTEAFF. The DNA for the CDR3 is TGTGCCAGCAGTTCCTACAGGGGCGTGAACACTGAAGCTTTCTTT.

This clone was seen just once. The rearrangement uses TRBV27 and TRBJ2-1, with 14 bases aligning to TRBD2. The ends lost 6 bases at V and 0 bases at J; junction bases unmatched: 13. Germline V gene lookup returns CDR1 MNHEY and CDR2 SMNVEV (reference sequence). The CDR3 is 20 residues long. The CDR3 spells CASRMFAGLAGESSYNEQFF. The CDR3 DNA is TGTGCCAGCAGAATGTTTGCGGGACTAGCGGGGGAGAGCTCCTACAATGAGCAGTTCTTC.

The rearrangement uses TRBV2 and TRBJ1-5; the match to TRBD1 covers 9 bases. The CDR3 spans 15 residues. Trimming cost V 6 bases and J 4 bases; bases outside gene matches: 7. Germline V gives CDR1 SNHLY, CDR2 FYNNEI. CDR3 DNA: TGTGCCAGCAGCTCCTCCGGGACAGGGAATCAGCCCCAGCATTTT. Amino acid sequence: CASSSSGTGNQPQHF.

This sequence joins TRBV7-6 and TRBJ1-6; D perhaps matches TRBD1 (5 bases). The V gene's germline CDR1 is SGHVS and CDR2 FNYEAQ. V shed 8 bases and J shed 7 bases, with 15 bases lying between them. The CDR3 contains 14 residues. The CDR3 DNA reads as TGTGCCAGCGGGCAAGGGGATAGGAATTCACCCCTCCACTTT. This codes for CASGQGDRNSPLHF. Variable domain in full (rest from reference TRBV7-6 and TRBJ1-6): GAGVSQSPRYKVTKRGQDVALRCDPISGHVSLYWYRQALGQGPEFLTYFNYEAQQDKSGLPNDRFSAERPEGSISTLTIQRTEQRDSAMYRCASGQGDRNSPLHFGNGTRLTVT.

V and J are TRBV3-1 (or the pseudogene TRBV3-2) and TRBJ2-1; possibly TRBD1 for D (6 bases). Germline assignment: CDR1 LGHDT and CDR2 YNNKEL (reference sequence). Trimming shortened V by 3 bases and J by 3 bases, and 15 bases separated the two germline ends. The CDR3 is 16 residues long. CDR3 protein: CASSHLAGDNYNEQFF. DNA of the CDR3: TGTGCCAGCAGCCACCTCGCAGGGGATAACTACAATGAGCAGTTCTTC.

The chain couples TRBV7-2 to TRBJ2-1; 10 nucleotides match TRBD1. After removal of 4 bases from V and 7 bases from J, the junction contained 7 bases not matched to a gene. This CDR3 has 15 residues. Germline CDR1 SGHTA, CDR2 FQGNSA. The CDR3 nucleotides are TGTGCCAGCAGCTACGGACAGGGGGTAGAGAATGAGCAGTTCTTC. Protein: CASSYGQGVENEQFF.

The rearrangement links TRBV29-1 to TRBJ2-1; 13 bases line up with TRBD2. CDR3 length equals 16 residues. Germline-derived CDR1 and CDR2 are SQVTM and ANQGSEA. Germline trimming cut 0 bases from V and 3 bases from J; bases unmatched to any gene: 2. The CDR3 loop reads CSVEDGTSGNYNEQFF. The CDR3 DNA is TGCAGCGTTGAAGACGGGACTAGCGGGAACTACAATGAGCAGTTCTTC.

This clone has only one observation. This chain links TRBV10-3 with TRBJ2-5; 8 positions agree with TRBD1. V gave up 10 bases and J gave up 4 bases; unmatched junction bases: 11. This CDR3 has 14 amino acids. Looked up from germline, CDR1 is ENHRY and CDR2 is SYGVKD. The CDR3 here is CATLDRVSGETQYF. The CDR3 DNA reads as TGTGCCACCCTGGACAGGGTTTCTGGAGAGACCCAGTACTTC.

The chain combines TRBV4-1 with TRBJ1-1; 8 bases align to TRBD1. The CDR3 contains 20 residues. Germline V gene lookup returns CDR1 MGHRA and CDR2 YSYEKL. V trimming: 2 bases; J trimming: 0 bases; junction bases outside the gene matches: 17. The CDR3 DNA follows: TGCGCCAGCAGCCAATCTTTTTTTAGGACAGGGACGCGCATGAACACTGAAGCTTTCTTT. It is translated as CASSQSFFRTGTRMNTEAFF.

This clone has only a few counts. This chain links TRBV19 with TRBJ2-7, with TRBD2 matching 14 bases. Germline V gene sequence: CDR1 LNHDA, CDR2 SQIVND (reference sequence). Germline trimming cut 4 bases from V and 2 bases from J; bases unmatched to any gene: 4. The CDR3 runs 16 residues. The CDR3 sequence: CASSRGLAGAPYEQYF. The CDR3 DNA follows: TGTGCCAGTAGTAGGGGACTAGCGGGGGCTCCCTACGAGCAGTACTTC. Based on the CDR3 plus reference TRBV19 and TRBJ2-7, the full variable domain is DGGITQSPKYLFRKEGQNVTLSCEQNLNHDAMYWYRQDPGQGLRLIYYSQIVNDFQKGDIAEGYSVSREKKESFPLTVTSAQKNPTAFYLCASSRGLAGAPYEQYFGPGTRLTVT.

The rearrangement uses TRBV9 and TRBJ2-7; a weak D match, TRBD2 (5 bases). CDR3 length equals 14 residues. Trimming took off 4 bases at V and 5 bases at J, with 16 bases between the two ends. CDR1 and CDR2 from the germline V gene are SGDLS and YYNGEE. The CDR3 DNA is TGTGCCAGCAGCCCGCGGCTAGCTTCAAACGAGCAGTACTTC. Translating gives CASSPRLASNEQYF.

This rearrangement joins TRBV6-1 to TRBJ1-5; 7 bases map to TRBD1. CDR3 length: 18 amino acids. Germline V gives CDR1 MNHNS, CDR2 SASEGT. The V gene end was trimmed by 2 bases and the J gene end by 2 bases; junction bases not matched to a gene: 12. The CDR3, as DNA: TGTGCCAGCAGTGAAACCCCCCCCCGGGACAGTGGCAATCAGCCCCAGCATTTT. Translation gives CASSETPPRDSGNQPQHF.

V and J are TRBV9 and TRBJ1-2; D is ambiguous. V shed 3 bases and J shed 5 bases, with 8 bases lying between them. CDR3 length equals 12 residues. Germline lookup yields CDR1 SGDLS and CDR2 YYNGEE. For the CDR3, the DNA is TGTGCCAGCAGCGCCGAGGCTTATGGCTACACCTTC. Translation: CASSAEAYGYTF.

V and J are TRBV4-3 and TRBJ1-1; 7 bases map to TRBD1. Germline values: CDR1 LGHNA, CDR2 YSLEER. The J segment lost 5 bases and the V segment lost 0 bases, leaving 9 bases of the junction unmatched. The CDR3 runs to 16 residues. CDR3 nucleotide sequence: TGCGCCAGCAGCCAAGACGGTCCGGGACAGTGGACTGAAGCTTTCTTT. This sequence encodes CASSQDGPGQWTEAFF.

V gene TRBV5-1 combines with J gene TRBJ2-2, with D unclear. This CDR3 spans 15 amino acids. Trimming shortened V by 1 base and J by 4 bases, and 11 bases separated the two germline ends. Per germline, CDR1 SGHRS and CDR2 YFSETQ. CDR3 protein: CASSLRQDFTGELFF. The CDR3 DNA reads TGCGCCAGCAGCTTGCGGCAGGATTTCACCGGGGAGCTGTTTTTT.

V and J are TRBV7-2 and TRBJ2-3; TRBD1 matches at 7 bases. J gave up 4 bases and V 5 bases, and 6 bases lay outside the gene matches. Looked up from germline, CDR1 is SGHTA and CDR2 is FQGNSA. CDR3 length: 14 amino acids. CDR3 region: CASSQGQAADTQYF. The CDR3 DNA reads TGTGCCAGCAGCCAAGGACAGGCGGCAGATACGCAGTATTTT. The variable domain in full, with the rest retrieved from reference TRBV7-2 and TRBJ2-3, is GAGVSQSPSNKVTEKGKDVELRCDPISGHTALYWYRQSLGQGLEFLIYFQGNSAPDKSGLPSDRFSAERTGGSVSTLTIQRTQQEDSAVYLCASSQGQAADTQYFGPGTRLTVL.

This clone was seen a few times. The chain couples TRBV27 to TRBJ2-3; TRBD2 matches 10 bases. V was pared by 7 bases and J by 7 bases, with 14 bases of the junction left unmatched. CDR3 size: 16 residues. Germline V gene sequence: CDR1 MNHEY, CDR2 SMNVEV (reference sequence). This CDR3 reads CASIPRERTSGYTQYF. The CDR3 nucleotides are TGTGCCAGCATCCCCAGGGAGCGGACTAGCGGATATACGCAGTATTTT.

The V call is TRBV2, the J call TRBJ2-3; TRBD2 aligns across 8 bases. The germline V gene has CDR1 SNHLY and CDR2 FYNNEI. This CDR3 is built from 16 residues. V was clipped by 3 bases and J by 2 bases; unmatched bases: 7. The CDR3: CASSDLGLDSTDTQYF. The CDR3 DNA reads as TGTGCCAGCAGTGATTTGGGACTAGACTCCACAGATACGCAGTATTTT.

This rearrangement joins TRBV2 to TRBJ1-5; a weak D match, TRBD1 (5 bases). Germline V gene sequence: CDR1 SNHLY, CDR2 FYNNEI. CDR3 length: 17 residues. Trimming took 3 bases from V and 6 from J, leaving 21 bases between them. Written as DNA, the CDR3 is TGTGCCAGCAGTGAGCGCCAGGGCAAGGGTATCGGTCAGCCCCAGCATTTT. The encoded protein is CASSERQGKGIGQPQHF.

V is TRBV30 and J is TRBJ1-4; TRBD1 matches 9 bases. V shed 4 bases, J shed 10 bases, and the junction held 4 bases outside the gene matches. Per the germline V gene, CDR1 is GTSNPN and CDR2 is SVGIG (reference sequence). The CDR3 covers 12 residues. The CDR3 DNA follows: TGTGCCTGGACCCCGGACAGGGGAAAACTGTTTTTT. Protein sequence: CAWTPDRGKLFF.

Only one count was recorded for this clone. This chain connects TRBV5-1 to TRBJ2-1; 11 bases are shared with TRBD2. Germline lookup yields CDR1 SGHRS and CDR2 YFSETQ. There are 15 residues in the CDR3. The junction had 5 bases not matched to a gene; V was cut back by 4 bases and J by 5 bases. CDR3 nucleotide sequence: TGCGCCAGCAGCCCCCTAGCGGGGGGTCACAATGAGCAGTTCTTC. Its translation: CASSPLAGGHNEQFF.